This TCR beta chain derives from a study of control samples from healthy donors and cancer patients. Libraries were prepared by immunoSEQ multiplex PCR; TCRdb keeps only in-frame clonotypes and omits some of them. In the table there are tens of thousands of clones, 90% to 95% of which are singletons. With 6 bases removed from V and 2 bases from J, the gap between germline ends came to 18 bases. The CDR3 is 16 amino acids. Per germline, CDR1 LNHDA and CDR2 SQIVND (reference sequence). This receptor was obtained from a man in his thirties or forties in good health. Sequencing was carried out using blood. The rearrangement joins TRBV19 to TRBJ2-3; D is perhaps TRBD2 (5 bases). The CDR3 here is CASRFPGSSATDTQYF. The DNA of the CDR3 is TGTGCCAGTAGGTTCCCTGGAAGTAGCGCCACAGATACGCAGTATTTT.